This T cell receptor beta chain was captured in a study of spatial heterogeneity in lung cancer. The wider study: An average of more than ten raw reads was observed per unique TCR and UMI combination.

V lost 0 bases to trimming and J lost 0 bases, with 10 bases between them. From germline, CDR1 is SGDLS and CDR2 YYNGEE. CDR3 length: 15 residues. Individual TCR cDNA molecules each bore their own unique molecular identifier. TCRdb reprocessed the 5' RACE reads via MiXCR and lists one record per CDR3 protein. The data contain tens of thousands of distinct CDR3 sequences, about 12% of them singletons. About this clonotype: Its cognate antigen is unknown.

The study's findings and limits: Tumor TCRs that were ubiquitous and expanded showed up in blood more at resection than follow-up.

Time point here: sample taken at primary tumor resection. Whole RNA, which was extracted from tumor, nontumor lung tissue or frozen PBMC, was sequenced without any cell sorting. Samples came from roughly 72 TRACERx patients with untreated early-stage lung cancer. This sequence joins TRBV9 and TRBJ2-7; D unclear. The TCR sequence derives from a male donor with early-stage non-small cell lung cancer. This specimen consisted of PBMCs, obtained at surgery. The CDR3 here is CASSVEAGTSYEQYF. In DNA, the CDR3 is TGTGCCAGCAGCGTAGAGGCTGGTACCTCCTACGAGCAGTACTTC.